Listed below are T cell receptor beta chains from one sample, sequenced in a study of blood T cell repertoires in COVID-19. Only in-frame clones appear in the TCRdb table, and some are missing; sequencing was by immunoSEQ multiplex PCR. Here the sample spans just over 350,000 clones, approximately 86% being singletons. Sequencing was done on a sample of peripheral blood. All receptors come from a woman aged 60-70 years with COVID-19, enrolled during active disease. Both conserved end residues are part of each CDR3. The D gene is left open where the match is weak. Clone size is shown for a subset of rows, as once, few, many or a class of expanded clone.

>once|TRBV12-5|TRBJ1-1|.
CASGWAGGDTEAFF
TGTGCTAGTGGTTGGGCAGGAGGGGACACTGAAGCTTTCTTT
>once|TRBV5-4|TRBJ1-6|.
CASSLKTWQKNSPLHF
TGTGCCAGCAGCTTGAAAACCTGGCAGAAAAATTCACCCCTCCACTTT
>.|TRBV3-1/TRBV3-2|TRBJ1-1|TRBD1
CASSQLGTADEAFF
TGTGCCAGCAGCCAATTGGGGACAGCCGATGAAGCTTTCTTT
>.|TRBV30|TRBJ1-1|.
CAWSVKGVKAFF
TGTGCCTGGAGTGTTAAAGGGGTTAAAGCTTTCTTT
>.|TRBV19|TRBJ1-2|TRBD1
CASSIGTAARRYTF
TGTGCCAGTAGTATCGGGACAGCAGCTCGGCGCTACACCTTC
>.|TRBV6-1|TRBJ2-7|TRBD1
CASSESGQRYEQYF
TGTGCCAGCAGTGAATCGGGACAGCGCTACGAGCAGTACTTC
>few|TRBV7-3|TRBJ2-1|TRBD2
CASRSRTGGEQFF
TGTGCCAGCAGATCAAGAACGGGGGGTGAGCAGTTCTTC
>.|TRBV9|TRBJ1-1|.
CASSVARNTEAFF
TGTGCCAGCAGCGTTGCCAGGAACACTGAAGCTTTCTTT
>.|TRBV29-1|TRBJ1-2|.
CSVFTLDNNYGYTF
TGCAGCGTCTTTACCCTGGACAACAACTATGGCTACACCTTC
>.|TRBV19|TRBJ1-2|.
CASSKGETNYGYTF
TGTGCCAGTAGTAAGGGGGAGACTAACTATGGCTACACCTTC
>.|TRBV13|TRBJ2-3|.
CASTGTRTDTQYF
TGTGCCAGCACCGGGACTCGCACAGATACGCAGTATTTT
>.|TRBV4-3|TRBJ2-5|TRBD2
CASSQGTGGDLGWETQYF
TGCGCCAGCAGCCAAGGGACCGGGGGGGACCTAGGTTGGGAGACCCAGTACTTC
>.|TRBV30|TRBJ1-5|TRBD1
CAWGLRTGYQPQHF
TGTGCCTGGGGGCTTAGGACAGGTTATCAGCCCCAGCATTTT
>.|TRBV7-9|TRBJ1-2|.
CASSPPAGGGYTF
TGTGCCAGCAGCCCCCCGGCAGGTGGTGGCTACACCTTC
>.|TRBV6-5|TRBJ2-7|.
CASRVTVPNEQYF
TGTGCCAGCAGAGTGACAGTCCCTAACGAGCAGTACTTC
>.|TRBV3-1/TRBV3-2|TRBJ1-5|TRBD1
CASSQRGQGNQPQHF
TGTGCCAGCAGCCAACGGGGACAGGGCAATCAGCCCCAGCATTTT
>.|TRBV10-3|TRBJ1-5|.
CAISLTGDSNQPQHF
TGTGCCATCAGCCTTACAGGAGATAGCAATCAGCCCCAGCATTTT
>few|TRBV19|TRBJ2-3|.
CASSSLRDKGRHTQYF
TGTGCCAGTAGCTCCCTCCGGGACAAAGGTCGGCATACGCAGTATTTT
>.|TRBV6-5|TRBJ2-3|.
CASKLTPYTDTQYF
TGTGCCAGCAAACTAACACCCTACACAGATACGCAGTATTTT
>.|TRBV7-3|TRBJ1-1|TRBD1
CASSSSTGQNTEAFF
TGTGCCAGCAGCTCTTCGACAGGGCAGAACACTGAAGCTTTCTTT
>.|TRBV7-2|TRBJ2-3|TRBD1
CASSSRTGTTDTQYF
TGTGCCAGCAGCTCCCGGACAGGCACCACAGATACGCAGTATTTT
>.|TRBV2|TRBJ2-7|TRBD1
CASSRDRGSYEQYF
TGTGCCAGCAGCCGGGACAGGGGCTCCTACGAGCAGTACTTC
>.|TRBV5-1|TRBJ1-2|.
CASSLSGGNYGYTF
TGCGCCAGCAGCCTTTCCGGGGGAAACTATGGCTACACCTTC
>.|TRBV3-1/TRBV3-2|TRBJ1-2|.
CASRHGQTDNYGYTF
TGTGCCAGCAGACATGGACAAACGGATAACTATGGCTACACCTTC
>.|TRBV12-5|TRBJ2-1|.
CASGLGGGDEQFF
TGTGCTAGTGGTTTAGGAGGTGGGGATGAGCAGTTCTTC
>.|TRBV12-3/TRBV12-4|TRBJ2-3|.
CASSLREADTQYF
TGTGCCAGCAGCCTTAGAGAAGCAGATACGCAGTATTTT
>.|TRBV19|TRBJ1-2|.
CASSRDRLYGYTF
TGTGCCAGTAGCCGCGACAGGCTTTATGGCTACACCTTC
>.|TRBV4-1|TRBJ1-3|.
CASGDSVSGNTIYF
TGCGCCAGCGGGGACTCTGTCTCTGGAAACACCATATATTTT
>.|TRBV9|TRBJ1-2|.
CASSVSANYGYTF
TGTGCCAGCAGCGTCTCGGCTAACTATGGCTACACCTTC
>few|TRBV19|TRBJ1-2|TRBD1
CASSKHLPTGAGGYTF
TGTGCCAGTAGCAAACACTTACCTACAGGGGCAGGTGGCTACACCTTC
>.|TRBV5-5|TRBJ1-2|TRBD1
CASSFPRSGGYGYTF
TGTGCCAGCAGCTTTCCCCGGTCAGGGGGATATGGCTACACCTTC
>few|TRBV5-4|TRBJ1-1|.
CASSKGGASNTEAFF
TGTGCCAGCAGCAAGGGGGGGGCCTCGAACACTGAAGCTTTCTTT
>.|TRBV19|TRBJ1-5|TRBD1
CASSTLSQGSNQPQHF
TGTGCCAGTAGTACCCTTTCACAGGGGAGCAATCAGCCCCAGCATTTT
>.|TRBV3-1/TRBV3-2|TRBJ2-1|TRBD2
CASSLTSGARDEQFF
TGTGCCAGCAGCCTGACTAGCGGGGCCCGGGATGAGCAGTTCTTC
>.|TRBV11-3|TRBJ2-2|.
CASSLGGLNTGELFF
TGTGCCAGCAGCTTAGGCGGTCTGAACACCGGGGAGCTGTTTTTT
>.|TRBV19|TRBJ1-2|.
CASSPVSTGENEGYTF
TGTGCCAGTAGCCCCGTTTCGACAGGCGAGAACGAAGGCTACACCTTC
>.|TRBV14|TRBJ1-6|.
CASSWTHSYNSPLHF
TGTGCCAGCAGCTGGACACACTCCTATAATTCACCCCTCCACTTT
>.|TRBV7-9|TRBJ1-2|.
CASSLVNRELDGYTF
TGTGCCAGCAGCTTAGTAAATAGGGAGCTTGATGGCTACACCTTC
>.|TRBV7-2|TRBJ2-3|TRBD2
CASSLVMVAGASTDTQYF
TGTGCCAGCAGCTTAGTGATGGTAGCGGGGGCCAGCACAGATACGCAGTATTTT
>.|TRBV7-9|TRBJ2-7|TRBD1
CASSSIDSTGDHEQYF
TGTGCCAGCAGCTCGATAGATAGCACAGGGGACCACGAGCAGTACTTC